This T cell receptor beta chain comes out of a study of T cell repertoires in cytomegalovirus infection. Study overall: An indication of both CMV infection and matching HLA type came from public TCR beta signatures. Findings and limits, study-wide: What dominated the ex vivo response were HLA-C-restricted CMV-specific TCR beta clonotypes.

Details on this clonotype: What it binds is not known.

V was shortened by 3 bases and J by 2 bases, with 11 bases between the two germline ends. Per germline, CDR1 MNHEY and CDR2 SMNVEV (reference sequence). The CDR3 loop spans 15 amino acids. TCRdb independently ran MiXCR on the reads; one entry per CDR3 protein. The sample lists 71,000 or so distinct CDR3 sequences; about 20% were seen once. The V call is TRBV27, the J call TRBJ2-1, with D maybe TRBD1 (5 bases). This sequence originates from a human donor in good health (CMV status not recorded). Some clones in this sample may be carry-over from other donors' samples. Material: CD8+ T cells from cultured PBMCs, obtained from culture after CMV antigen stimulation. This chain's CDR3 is CASSFRQGPYNEQFF. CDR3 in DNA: TGTGCCAGCAGTTTTAGGCAGGGCCCCTACAATGAGCAGTTCTTC.